This T cell receptor (beta chain) was profiled in a study of shared clonotypes between healthy human individuals (dated by TCRdb to the early 2020s). A note on the overall study: The cohort included a few men and two women between 18 and 49 years of age. For each donor, three plates each were used for CD4 naive and CD4 memory, two plates were used for CD8 naive, and one plate was used for CD8 memory. Blood TCR repertoires of five healthy adults were deeply sequenced to estimate repertoire size and the extent of clonotype sharing between individuals. Libraries were prepared and TCR repertoires were sequenced by different laboratories using diverse techniques, in order to increase sequencing depth and limit assay-specific biases. Each donor's leukapheresis produced roughly between about 0.85 and 10 billion PBMCs.

CD8 naive samples were CD45RO-negative cells positively selected for CCR7, giving a CD45RA+CCR7+ population that excluded TemRA cells. The donors were healthy, HIV-negative adults who had no recently reported acute infections or vaccinations. Every donor was a Caucasian adult residing in Nashville, Tennessee, USA. Blood was obtained by leukapheresis, after which PBMCs were separated by Ficoll-Histopaque density gradient centrifugation and cryopreserved in liquid nitrogen vapor phase. Purity and quantity of every magnetically sorted T cell population were checked by analytical flow cytometry. Each sorted fraction had its genomic DNA isolated and then quantified by UV absorbance on a Nanodrop 2000c. TCR CDR3 regions were amplified from genomic DNA by multiplex PCR using the deep immunoSEQ assay. Extracted genomic DNA from each cell subset was distributed evenly across all wells of several immunoSEQ 96-well plates, and each plate was treated as a replicate. For sorted subsets, 150 to 200 ng genomic DNA, equal to 30,000 or so T cell genomes, was loaded into each replicate PCR. The purified libraries were quantified using a Qubit 3.0 fluorometer, sized with a Bioanalyzer 2100, and then quantified again using the KAPA Library Quantification kit. Every immunoSEQ 96-well plate was sequenced on a dedicated single-read 150-cycle Illumina NextSeq 550 flow cell. Concerning the study's data processing: Because only junctional sequences without quality scores were contained in the immunoSEQ output, filtering matching that applied to full-length reads could not be performed. Sequences were annotated with PyIR, a Python wrapper for IgBLAST v1.9, using IMGT germline references to assign V/J genes and CDR3. Reads were filtered out if the reads had weak V/J assignments (E-value above 1e-6), no CDR3, stop codons, out-of-frame junctions, or ambiguous translated residues. A V3J clonotype was defined by an identical inferred V gene, J gene, and CDR3 amino acid sequence. Percentage overlap between repertoires was calculated by dividing the number of shared unique clonotypes by the size of the smaller repertoire. Richness of each repertoire was evaluated using RTK rarefaction, the Chao1 estimator, and Recon v2.1 estimates of unobserved clonotypes. OLGA was used to compute generation probabilities for all TCRbeta clonotypes that the gDNA method yielded from several donors. The immuneACCESS repertoire file appears here via TCRdb, limited to in-frame rearrangements. These files lack a portion of the clones; in checked studies, under half of the deficit traces to unresolved V genes, and the cause of the others is not known. From that table come the V and J calls and clone size; the DNA was used to work out D and trimming. The sample table holds about 820,000 clones, of which 92% were seen once. Of the sample, under 30% is held by the ten largest clones.

In the germline V gene, CDR1 corresponds to SGDLS and CDR2 to YYNGEE. Clipping removes 0 bases from V and 6 bases from J, with 9 as the unmatched junction base count. The CDR3, from cysteine to phenylalanine, totals 16 residues. Just CDR3 DNA is preserved here, 48 bases in frame from base 1. What the work shows at the level of the full study, not this receptor alone: Naive subsets generally had larger estimated clonotype richness than memory subsets. Sampling was restricted to blood, and TCR repertoires in tissues likely differ from the TCR repertoires found in blood. When a handful of donors were compared, the shared fraction of clonotypes was about 5% for naive CD4, more than 3% for naive CD8, 2.3% for memory CD4, and 0.3% to 0.5% for memory CD8. Because the study included only a small number of donors, the genetic and exposure-history diversity represented was limited. Incomplete sequencing was indicated by rarefaction of sorted-subset datasets, despite the large sequencing depth. Compared with non-shared clonotypes, the clonotypes found in all four sorted-subset donors had higher generation probabilities. Pairwise subsampling indicated that sequencing depth was expected to affect the degree of clonotype sharing among donors.

Points on this clone: This clone's antigen is unknown. Base qualities are not at hand, and no much larger clone is one base apart.

The sample taken for sequencing was naive CD8+ T cells sorted from blood. The sample's cell subset or site, from its label and the paper: CD45RA+CCR7+. The V and J genes are TRBV9 and TRBJ1-2; TRBD1 aligns with 9 central bases. The source is a man aged 25 to 40 in good health. CDR3 region: CASSVDPRTGVHGYTF. The DNA reads as follows: TGTGCCAGCAGCGTAGATCCGAGGACAGGGGTCCATGGCTACACCTTC.